Sequencing of this TCR beta chain was carried out in a study of blood T cell repertoires in COVID-19. Study background: Some COVID-19 samples were acute and others convalescent; all came from the United States, Italy and Spain. In each case, the material was cDNA or gDNA derived from T cells, B-cell-depleted T cells, or PBMCs.

In the study's own analysis: For nucleated cells, counts were estimated from reference gene primer amplification. Only in-frame clones appear in the TCRdb table, and some are missing; sequencing was by immunoSEQ multiplex PCR. V and J calls and clone size come straight from that table; D and trimming were deduced from the DNA. The data show roughly 150,000 clones, roughly four fifths seen once. The V gene's germline CDR1 is GTSNPN and CDR2 SVGIG (reference sequence). V lost 7 bases, J lost 0 bases, and 12 bases lay in between. This CDR3 spans 14 amino acids. The V gene is TRBV30, the J gene TRBJ2-2; D perhaps matches TRBD2 (5 bases). The sequence came from a woman older than 75 with acute or convalescent COVID-19. Sequenced: peripheral blood. CDR3 nucleotides: TGTGCCTCCGCGGGTGAGACGAACACCGGGGAGCTGTTTTTT. It specifies CASAGETNTGELFF.